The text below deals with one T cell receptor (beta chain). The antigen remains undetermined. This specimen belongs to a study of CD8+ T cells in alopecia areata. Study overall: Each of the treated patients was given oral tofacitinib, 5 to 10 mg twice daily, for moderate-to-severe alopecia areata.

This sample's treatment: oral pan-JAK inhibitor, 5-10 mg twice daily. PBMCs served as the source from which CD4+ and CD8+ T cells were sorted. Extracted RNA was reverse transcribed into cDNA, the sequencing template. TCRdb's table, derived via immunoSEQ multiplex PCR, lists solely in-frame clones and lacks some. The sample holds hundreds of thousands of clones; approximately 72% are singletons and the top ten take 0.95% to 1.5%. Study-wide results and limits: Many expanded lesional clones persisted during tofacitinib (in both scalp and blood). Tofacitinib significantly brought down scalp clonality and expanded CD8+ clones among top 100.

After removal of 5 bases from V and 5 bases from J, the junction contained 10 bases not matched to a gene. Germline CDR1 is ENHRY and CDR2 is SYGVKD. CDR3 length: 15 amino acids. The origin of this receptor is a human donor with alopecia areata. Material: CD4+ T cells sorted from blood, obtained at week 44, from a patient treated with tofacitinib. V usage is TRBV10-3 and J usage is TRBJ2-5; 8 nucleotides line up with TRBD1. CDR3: CAISPGTGGSETQYF. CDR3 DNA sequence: TGTGCCATCAGTCCAGGGACAGGAGGGTCGGAGACCCAGTACTTC.